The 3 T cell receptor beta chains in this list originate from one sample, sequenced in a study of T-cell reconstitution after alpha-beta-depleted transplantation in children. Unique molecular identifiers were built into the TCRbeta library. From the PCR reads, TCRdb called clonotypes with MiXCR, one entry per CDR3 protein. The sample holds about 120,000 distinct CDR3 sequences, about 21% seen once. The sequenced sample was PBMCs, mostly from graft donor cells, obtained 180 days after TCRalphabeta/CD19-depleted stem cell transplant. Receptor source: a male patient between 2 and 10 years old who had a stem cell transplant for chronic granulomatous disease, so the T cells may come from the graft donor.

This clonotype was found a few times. The CDR3 nucleotides are TGTGCCACTCAAGGGGGGGGCGCGGGCAATCAGCCCCAGCATTTT. Protein sequence: CATQGGGAGNQPQHF. The V and J genes are TRBV6-1 and TRBJ1-5; maybe TRBD1 (6 bases). This CDR3 has 15 amino acids. Trimming left V 10 bases short and J 2 bases short, with 18 bases between. Germline V gives CDR1 MNHNS, CDR2 SASEGT.

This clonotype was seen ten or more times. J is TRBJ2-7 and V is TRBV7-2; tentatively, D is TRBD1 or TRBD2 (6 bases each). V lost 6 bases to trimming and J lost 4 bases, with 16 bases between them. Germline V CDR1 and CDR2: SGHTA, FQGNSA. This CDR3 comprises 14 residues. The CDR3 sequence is CASSPSGGRYEQYF. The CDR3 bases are TGTGCCAGCAGTCCCTCCGGGGGCCGATACGAGCAGTACTTC.

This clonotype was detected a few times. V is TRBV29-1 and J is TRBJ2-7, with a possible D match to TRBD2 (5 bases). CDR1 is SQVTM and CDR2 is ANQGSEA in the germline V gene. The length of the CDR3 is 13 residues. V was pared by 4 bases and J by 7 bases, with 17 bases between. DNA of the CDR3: TGCAGCGTTGTCGGGCAGCCCGGCGGGGAGCAGTACTTC. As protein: CSVVGQPGGEQYF.